This T cell receptor beta chain is drawn from a study of CD4 T cells in relation to SARS-CoV-2 and coronaviruses. Study context: The restricting HLA molecule for shared crossreactive spike epitopes was mapped.

This CDR3 is built from 13 residues. Germline CDR1 reads GTSNPN; CDR2 reads SVGIG (reference sequence). Germline trimming cut 3 bases from V and 8 bases from J; bases unmatched to any gene: 6. This table comes from immunoSEQ multiplex PCR, and its TCRdb copy is limited to in-frame clones, with some not included. The sample holds about 36,000 clones; 65% to 80% are singletons and the top ten take just over 20%. On this clone itself: Its antigen is not known.

The origin of this receptor is an adult with COVID-19. The V gene is TRBV30, the J gene TRBJ2-2, with TRBD2 identical over 7 bases. The sequencing sample was made of memory CD4+ T cells from PBMCs, cultured in vitro. The CDR3 reads CAWSRRGTGELFF. The CDR3 nucleotides read TGTGCCTGGAGCCGGCGGGGGACGGGGGAGCTGTTTTTT. Full variable domain (rest looked up from reference TRBV30 and TRBJ2-2): SQTIHQWPATLVQPVGSPLSLECTVEGTSNPNLYWYRQAAGRGLQLLFYSVGIGQISSEVPQNLSASRPQDRQFILSSKKLLLSDSGFYLCAWSRRGTGELFFGEGSRLTVL.